Following are 29 T cell receptor beta chains from one sample sequenced in a study of blood T cells in healthy people across ages. For the second PCR, which ran for roughly 6 to 12 cycles, a sample-barcoded 5' primer and a J-beta primer mix were used. TCRdb ran MiXCR on the 5' RACE reads and lists one entry per CDR3 protein. The sample has roughly 1,800,000 distinct CDR3 sequences; roughly 52% are singletons. Sample: blood. Receptors originate from a woman aged 35 to 49 in good health.

This clonotype was picked up a small number of times. The CDR3: CASSFQIAGGQKTQYF. Written as DNA, the CDR3 is TGTGCCAGCAGCTTCCAAATAGCGGGGGGGCAGAAGACCCAGTACTTC. The chain is built from TRBV7-9 and TRBJ2-4, with 11 bases identical to TRBD2. The DNA end lines up better with TRBJ2-5; the J call may be wrong. The germline CDR1 and CDR2 sequences are SEHNR and FQNEAQ (reference sequence). This CDR3 region has 16 residues.

The V call is TRBV27, the J call TRBJ1-5; D not resolved. Per germline, CDR1 MNHEY and CDR2 SMNVEV (reference sequence). The length of the CDR3 is 17 residues. The V and J ends lost 0 bases and 0 bases respectively, with 12 bases between them. The CDR3 sequence is CASSLSPYTSSNQPQHF. Written as DNA, the CDR3 is TGTGCCAGCAGTTTATCCCCCTACACGAGTAGCAATCAGCCCCAGCATTTT.

The chain employs TRBV2 and TRBJ2-5, with a weak D call TRBD2 (6 bases). CDR1 and CDR2 (germline): SNHLY, FYNNEI. The length of the CDR3 is 11 residues. The V end lost 8 bases, the J end lost 13 bases, and 17 bases lay between the germline ends. In nucleotides, the CDR3 is TGTGCCAGCCTCACGCGGGGTGGTCTGTACTTC. It specifies CASLTRGGLYF.

V and J are TRBV12-3 or TRBV12-4 and TRBJ1-5; 10 positions agree with TRBD1. V lost 8 bases, J lost 1 base, and 11 bases stayed unmatched. The CDR3 totals 17 residues. In DNA form, the CDR3 reads TGTGCCAGCCGGCCAGACAGGGGGCGGAGGAGCAATCAGCCCCAGCATTTT. It yields the protein CASRPDRGRRSNQPQHF.

The V call is TRBV5-5, the J call TRBJ2-5; the D call may be TRBD1 or TRBD2 (5 bases each). Trimming pared 3 bases from V and 2 bases from J, leaving 20 bases between. CDR1 and CDR2 (germline): SGHKS, YYEKEE (reference sequence). The CDR3 contains 17 residues. In DNA form, the CDR3 reads TGTGCCAGCAGCTCCATTGGGACGGTGCTTGGGCAAGAGACCCAGTACTTC. This encodes CASSSIGTVLGQETQYF.

The rearrangement uses TRBV18 and TRBJ2-3, with TRBD2 matching over 7 bases. The CDR3 runs 16 residues. Germline V CDR1 and CDR2: KGHSH, LQKENI. J gave up 2 bases and V 0 bases, and 5 bases lay outside the gene matches. The CDR3 DNA reads TGTGCCAGCTCACCACCGAGACGGGGGGTCACAGATACGCAGTATTTT. It yields the protein CASSPPRRGVTDTQYF.

The table lists this clonotype with a count of one. This chain joins TRBV12-3 or TRBV12-4 and TRBJ2-3; D is uncertain. The CDR3 is 15 amino acids. V was trimmed by 7 bases and J by 6 bases, leaving 20 bases between them. CDR3 protein: CASTDTGPLMDTQYF. For the CDR3, the DNA is TGTGCCAGCACCGACACCGGGCCGCTAATGGATACGCAGTATTTT.

This clonotype was counted ten times or more. The CDR3 nucleotides are TGTGCCAGCAGTTTTCGGTTAACCGAGCAGTACTTC. Its translation: CASSFRLTEQYF. V and J are TRBV28 and TRBJ2-7; D not resolved. The V end was cut by 3 bases, the J end by 6 bases, with 9 bases between. This CDR3 has 12 residues. Looked up from germline, CDR1 is MDHEN and CDR2 is SYDVKM.

The chain couples TRBV11-2 to TRBJ2-7; 7 bases fit TRBD1. This CDR3 is built from 16 residues. The germline gives CDR1 SGHAT, CDR2 FQNNGV. J lost 2 bases, V lost 5 bases, and 12 bases had no gene match. CDR3 DNA sequence: TGTGCCAGCAGCAAATGGCCGGGACAGCTAACCTACGAGCAGTACTTC. Translated, it gives CASSKWPGQLTYEQYF. Looking up the rest from reference TRBV11-2 and TRBJ2-7 gives the full variable domain: EAGVAQSPRYKIIEKRQSVAFWCNPISGHATLYWYQQILGQGPKLLIQFQNNGVVDDSQLPKDRFSAERLKGVDSTLKIQPAKLEDSAVYLCASSKWPGQLTYEQYFGPGTRLTVT.

With respect to this clonotype: A junction end diverges from the germline sequence, so it may reflect a read error. V usage is TRBV7-7 and J usage is TRBJ2-4; the match to TRBD1 covers 7 bases. The J call is doubtful: the DNA matches TRBJ2-5 better. The germline V gene encodes CDR1 SSHAT and CDR2 FNYEAQ (reference sequence). This CDR3 is 16 amino acids long. The CDR3 sequence is CASSARGLQTVETQYF. CDR3 DNA: TGTGCTAGCAGCGCGAGGGGGCTCCAAACCGTGGAGACCCAGTACTTC.

V and J are TRBV24-1 and TRBJ1-1; D unclear. Germline values: CDR1 KGHDR, CDR2 SFDVKD. This CDR3 is built from 11 residues. V dropped 10 bases and J dropped 3 bases, with 8 bases sitting between them. CDR3 residues: CATAGYTEAFF. The DNA of the CDR3 is TGTGCCACGGCGGGTTACACTGAAGCTTTCTTT.

The V gene is TRBV6-2 or TRBV6-3, the J gene TRBJ2-4; D call uncertain. The CDR3 is 12 amino acids. Looked up from germline, CDR1 is MNHEY and CDR2 is SVGEGT. Deletions cut 10 bases from V and 5 bases from J, with 12 bases between. DNA for the CDR3: TGTGCCACTAGGACGGGTCAAAACATTCAGTACTTC. Translated: CATRTGQNIQYF.

This clonotype was observed a few times. The rearrangement links TRBV6-5 to TRBJ1-2; no reliable D call. Trimming left V 1 base short and J 3 bases short, with 12 bases between. The CDR3 runs 15 residues. CDR1 and CDR2 from the germline V gene are MNHEY and SVGAGI. The CDR3 DNA reads TGTGCCAGCAGTTACTTAGTCGGAACGGACTATGGCTACACCTTC. It is translated as CASSYLVGTDYGYTF.

The V and J genes are TRBV5-1 and TRBJ2-1; D is undetermined. V was clipped by 4 bases and J by 7 bases, with 12 bases between them. The CDR3 runs to 13 residues. CDR1 and CDR2 from the germline V gene are SGHRS and YFSETQ. CDR3 DNA: TGCGCCAGCAGCCAGTCGGTGGGGAATGAGCAGTTCTTC. Protein: CASSQSVGNEQFF.

The chain is built from TRBV2 and TRBJ2-5; 8 bases fit TRBD2. Germline V lookup: CDR1 SNHLY, CDR2 FYNNEI. The V and J ends lost 9 bases and 1 base, in that order; junction bases with no gene match: 10. This CDR3 has 15 residues. As DNA, the CDR3 is TGTGCCAGTCGCTTTAGCGGGGCGACCCAAGAGACCCAGTACTTC. Its protein is CASRFSGATQETQYF.

The J gene is TRBJ1-4, the V gene TRBV2, with a weak D call TRBD1 (6 bases). The V gene lost 8 bases and the J gene lost 8 bases, with 18 bases spanning the gap. Germline V gene data show CDR1 as SNHLY and CDR2 as FYNNEI. The CDR3 length is 14 residues. The CDR3 region has the DNA TGTGCCAGCGGCCAGGGGAAAAGGGAGGAAAAACTGTTTTTT. Its protein is CASGQGKREEKLFF.

This sequence joins TRBV4-3 and TRBJ1-6; possible D gene TRBD1, 5 bases. The CDR3 consists of 18 residues. Deletions cut 0 bases from V and 3 bases from J, with 15 bases between. Germline CDR1 LGHNA, CDR2 YSLEER. This chain's CDR3 is CASSQEGQMGDYNSPLHF. The CDR3, as DNA: TGCGCCAGCAGCCAAGAAGGTCAGATGGGGGACTATAATTCACCCCTCCACTTT.

This clonotype was observed a few times. V and J are TRBV13 and TRBJ2-1; D possibly matches TRBD1 or TRBD2 (5 bases each). Deletions cut 2 bases from V and 0 bases from J, with 8 bases between. Germline lookup yields CDR1 PRHDT and CDR2 FYEKMQ (reference sequence). CDR3 length: 15 residues. CDR3 protein: CASSLQGVSYNEQFF. As DNA, the CDR3 is TGTGCCAGCAGCTTACAGGGAGTCTCCTACAATGAGCAGTTCTTC.

This clonotype has only a few counts. The chain joins TRBV27 to TRBJ2-7; perhaps TRBD1 as D (6 bases). CDR3 length: 14 amino acids. Germline lookup yields CDR1 MNHEY and CDR2 SMNVEV (reference sequence). The germline V and J ends were trimmed by 5 bases and 3 bases, with 14 bases remaining between them. Written as DNA, the CDR3 is TGTGCCAGCAGTCCCCCCGGGACAAACTACGAGCAGTACTTC. Protein: CASSPPGTNYEQYF.

The chain links TRBV7-9 to TRBJ2-6; possible D gene TRBD1, 6 bases. The CDR3 is made up of 16 amino acids. The germline V and J ends were trimmed by 1 base and 3 bases, with 10 bases remaining between them. From germline, CDR1 is SEHNR and CDR2 FQNEAQ (reference sequence). CDR3 nucleotides: TGTGCCAGCAGCTTAGTTTCAGGGGTTGGGGCCAACGTCCTGACTTTC. It codes for CASSLVSGVGANVLTF.

The J gene is TRBJ1-4, the V gene TRBV2; 9 bases fit TRBD1. J was trimmed by 1 base and V by 6 bases; bases with no gene match: 6. The CDR3 totals 16 residues. Germline V gene sequence: CDR1 SNHLY, CDR2 FYNNEI. The CDR3 coding sequence is TGTGCCAGCAGACGACAGGGGGGCTTAACTAATGAAAAACTGTTTTTT. This gives the protein CASRRQGGLTNEKLFF.

The chain recombines TRBV3-1 with TRBJ2-4, with D perhaps TRBD2 (6 bases). The J call may be faulty, since TRBJ2-7 better matches the DNA end. The CDR3 totals 15 residues. The germline V gene encodes CDR1 LGHDT and CDR2 YNNKEL (reference sequence). The CDR3 region is CASSQDLAIAYEQYF. The CDR3 DNA sequence: TGTGCCAGCAGCCAAGACCTAGCGATTGCCTACGAGCAGTACTTC.

The V call is TRBV7-2, the J call TRBJ2-5; no definite D call. The ends were cut back, 0 bases at V and 11 bases at J, with 16 bases in the middle. From germline, CDR1 is SGHTA and CDR2 FQGNSA. The CDR3 is made up of 14 amino acids. CDR3 sequence: CASSLAVGENEQYF. CDR3 in DNA: TGTGCCAGCAGCTTAGCTGTTGGGGAAAATGAGCAGTACTTC.

CDR3 DNA sequence: TGTGCCAGCAGCCAAGATCACGGAGGGGGGTCCTACAATGAGCAGTTCTTC. Its protein product is CASSQDHGGGSYNEQFF. The rearrangement uses TRBV3-1 and TRBJ2-1; D is tentatively TRBD1 or TRBD2 (6 bases each). Deletions cut 0 bases from V and 1 base from J, with 13 bases between. CDR3 size: 17 residues. Germline CDR1 is LGHDT and CDR2 is YNNKEL (reference sequence).

V is TRBV20-1 and J is TRBJ2-1; no clear D. V was trimmed by 4 bases and J by 5 bases, leaving 6 bases between them. Germline V CDR1 and CDR2: DFQATT, SNEGSKA (reference sequence). The CDR3 contains 11 residues. The CDR3, as DNA: TGCAGTGCTATAAGAAACAATGAGCAGTTCTTC. It codes for CSAIRNNEQFF.

The chain uses TRBV2 and TRBJ2-7, with TRBD2 identical over 13 bases. CDR1 is SNHLY, CDR2 FYNNEI, per germline. The trim removed 6 bases at V and 4 bases at J, leaving 3 bases unmatched. The CDR3 extends over 14 amino acids. The DNA of the CDR3 is TGTGCCAGCAGAGGGACTAGCGGGGATTACGAGCAGTACTTC. Its protein is CASRGTSGDYEQYF.

J is TRBJ1-6 and V is TRBV27; D is ambiguous. Germline lookup yields CDR1 MNHEY and CDR2 SMNVEV (reference sequence). V lost 3 bases and J lost 9, with 15 bases in between. The length of the CDR3 is 15 residues. The CDR3: CASSLYTTVLSPLHF. CDR3 nucleotides: TGTGCCAGCAGTTTGTACACGACCGTCCTTTCACCCCTCCACTTT.

J is TRBJ2-7 and V is TRBV6-2 or TRBV6-3, with 7 bases matching TRBD1. From germline, CDR1 is MNHEY and CDR2 SVGEGT. Trimming took 7 bases from V and 5 from J; bases not matched to a gene: 11. The CDR3 consists of 14 residues. The CDR3 nucleotides are TGTGCCAGCATAAGGGACAGCGGTTGGGACGAGCAGTACTTC. It codes for CASIRDSGWDEQYF.

The rearrangement joins TRBV7-2 to TRBJ2-3; a possible D gene is TRBD2 (5 bases). V lost 7 bases, J lost 3 bases, and 17 bases lay in between. The CDR3 runs 15 residues. The germline V gene encodes CDR1 SGHTA and CDR2 FQGNSA. CDR3 bases: TGTGCCAGCACCTGGGGAGCTGATGTGACAGATACGCAGTATTTT. It translates to CASTWGADVTDTQYF.